The clone carrying this T cell receptor (beta chain) was observed once. This specimen belongs to a study of blood T cell repertoires in COVID-19. In the study overall: The samples span acute and convalescent COVID-19 from the United States, Italy and Spain.

Authors' methods: Reference gene primers were amplified, and this amplification served to estimate nucleated cell counts. This table comes from immunoSEQ multiplex PCR, and its TCRdb copy is limited to in-frame clones, with some not included. From that table come the V and J calls and clone size; the DNA was used to work out D and trimming. The sample lists approximately 240,000 clones; around 86% were seen once. The CDR3 sequence is 18 residues long. V shed 5 bases, J shed 0 bases, and the junction held 10 bases outside the gene matches. This sequence originates from a woman under 40 who had recovered from COVID-19. The sample comprised peripheral blood. This rearrangement joins TRBV23-1 to TRBJ2-4, with TRBD1 identical over 10 bases. TRBV23-1 is sorted into the ORF group, with uncertain function. Here the CDR3 DNA reads TGCGCCAGCAGTAGCCCGGGACAGGGGCTTCTAGCCAAAAACATTCAGTACTTC. It yields the protein CASSSPGQGLLAKNIQYF.